This T cell receptor beta chain was sequenced in a study of cytomegalovirus exposure and HLA in healthy donors. General study points: Donor immune exposure was known only as CMV serostatus. Sequence variants that were highly shared formed a cluster that was likely a sequencing artifact. V- and J-gene trimming of TCR beta was linked (in a later analysis) to a missense DCLRE1C variant.

The PCR employed 60 Vbeta primers together with 13 Jbeta primers. This table comes from immunoSEQ multiplex PCR, and its TCRdb copy is limited to in-frame clones, with some not included. The sample yields roughly 160,000 clones, 75% to 80% seen once. From germline, CDR1 is SGHVS and CDR2 FNYEAQ. The germline V and J ends were trimmed by 2 bases and 2 bases, with 10 bases remaining between them. The CDR3 is 15 amino acids. This clone was observed once. Its antigen remains unidentified. Sequencing was carried out using PBMCs. The chain carries TRBV7-6 and TRBJ1-3; D ambiguous. The clonotype originates from a man aged 50 or older in good health and CMV-seropositive. The chain's CDR3 is CASSLNPGTGNTIYF. The CDR3 DNA is TGTGCCAGCAGCTTAAATCCAGGCACTGGAAACACCATATATTTT. The full variable domain, in which reference TRBV7-6 and TRBJ1-3 provide the parts outside the CDR3, is GAGVSQSPRYKVTKRGQDVALRCDPISGHVSLYWYRQALGQGPEFLTYFNYEAQQDKSGLPNDRFSAERPEGSISTLTIQRTEQRDSAMYRCASSLNPGTGNTIYFGEGSWLTVV.